Below, 10 T cell receptor beta chains from the same sample are listed, as sequenced in a study of T cells in Graves' hyperthyroidism and ophthalmopathy. Amplified TCR beta CDR3 regions derived from RNA transcripts. During a first-round RT-PCR of the TCR CDR3, the HTBI primer set was used. TCRdb itself ran the multiplex PCR reads through MiXCR, one entry per CDR3 protein. This sample yields 500,000 to 600,000 distinct CDR3 sequences, of which around 42% are seen a single time; roughly 19% belongs to the top ten. Specimen: peripheral blood or thyroid tissue (not recorded which). All receptors derive from an adult woman with Graves' disease, either hyperthyroidism or ophthalmopathy (not recorded which).

The sample holds a few counts of this clonotype. The rearrangement joins TRBV2 to TRBJ2-7; D is possibly TRBD2 (5 bases). The V end lost 0 bases, the J end lost 6 bases, and 15 bases lay between the germline ends. Germline V gene data show CDR1 as SNHLY and CDR2 as FYNNEI. This CDR3 is built from 15 residues. The CDR3 is CASSEAGLASGEQYF. In DNA, the CDR3 is TGTGCCAGCAGTGAAGCAGGGCTAGCCTCCGGCGAGCAGTACTTC.

This chain joins TRBV14 and TRBJ2-2; 7 positions match TRBD1. The V gene end was trimmed by 4 bases and the J gene end by 4 bases; junction bases not matched to a gene: 12. CDR3 length: 17 amino acids. Germline V CDR1 and CDR2: SGHDN, FVKESK. The CDR3 DNA reads TGTGCCAGCAGCCCCTACAAAGACAGGGCTGGCACCGGGGAGCTGTTTTTT. Residues: CASSPYKDRAGTGELFF.

This clonotype was observed many times. The V call is TRBV11-2, the J call TRBJ1-5; D is unresolved. This CDR3 spans 13 amino acids. The germline V gene encodes CDR1 SGHAT and CDR2 FQNNGV. Trimming took 5 bases from V and 4 from J, leaving 9 bases between them. CDR3 region: CASSHIGNQPQHF. DNA for the CDR3: TGTGCCAGCAGCCACATTGGGAATCAGCCCCAGCATTTT.

Of note for this clonotype: The junction departs from the called germline gene at one end, perhaps through a read error. The V and J genes are TRBV7-6 and TRBJ2-7, with 8 bases lining up with TRBD1. This CDR3 contains 16 residues. CDR1 SGHVS and CDR2 FNYEAQ come from the germline V gene. The CDR3 region has the DNA TGTGCCAGCAGCTTAGATCCTGGACAGGGTAACTACGGGCAGTACTTC. Amino acids: CASSLDPGQGNYGQYF.

This clonotype was counted at least ten times. V usage is TRBV24-1 and J usage is TRBJ1-1; maybe TRBD1 (6 bases). The CDR3 has 13 residues. V gave up 9 bases and J gave up 3 bases, with 13 bases separating them. Germline assignment: CDR1 KGHDR and CDR2 SFDVKD. The chain's CDR3 is CATLGGADTEAFF. The DNA for the CDR3 is TGTGCCACCCTTGGGGGGGCGGACACTGAAGCTTTCTTT.

At least ten counts were recorded for this clonotype. This chain uses TRBV20-1 with TRBJ2-7; 10 nucleotides match TRBD2. This CDR3 is built from 14 residues. Germline loops: CDR1 DFQATT, CDR2 SNEGSKA (reference sequence). V was pared by 7 bases and J by 4 bases, with 10 bases of the junction left unmatched. CDR3 DNA sequence: TGCAGTGGGGAGGCTAGCGGGAGTAGTTACGAGCAGTACTTC. It yields the protein CSGEASGSSYEQYF.

This clonotype was detected a few times. The CDR3 DNA reads as TGTGCCAGCACTTTTACAGGAGAGAACACTGAAGCTTTCTTT. Translation gives CASTFTGENTEAFF. This chain links TRBV25-1 with TRBJ1-1; D possibly corresponds to TRBD1 (5 bases). V dropped 7 bases and J dropped 1 base, with 13 bases sitting between them. Germline V gene data show CDR1 as MGHDK and CDR2 as SYGVNS. This CDR3 has 14 residues. Complete variable domain (other parts from reference TRBV25-1 and TRBJ1-1): EADIYQTPRYLVIGTGKKITLECSQTMGHDKMYWYQQDPGMELHLIHYSYGVNSTEKGDLSSESTVSRIRTEHFPLTLESARPSHTSQYLCASTFTGENTEAFFGQGTRLTVV.

This clonotype was detected only a few times. The DNA is omitted, as the CDR3 cannot be located on it reliably, and the CDR3 follows TCRdb's listing. The V and J genes are TRBV25-1 and TRBJ2-7; the table's D call, TRBD2, was not checked against the DNA. The germline V gene has CDR1 MGHDK and CDR2 SYGVNS. The CDR3 is 16 residues long, counting both termini. CDR3: CACSARIQGGNYGQYF.

The table lists this clonotype with a count of one. In DNA form, the CDR3 reads TGTGCCATCAGTGAACGGGCAGGAGTAGCGAACACTGAAGCTTTCTTT. As protein: CAISERAGVANTEAFF. The chain uses TRBV10-3 and TRBJ1-1, with D unclear. This CDR3 comprises 16 residues. The germline V and J ends were trimmed by 3 bases and 1 base, with 15 bases remaining between them. The germline V gene encodes CDR1 ENHRY and CDR2 SYGVKD.

This clonotype was observed at least ten times. V and J are TRBV7-9 and TRBJ1-1; D perhaps matches TRBD1 (5 bases). The ends were cut back, 8 bases at V and 5 bases at J, with 9 bases in the middle. This CDR3 has 11 amino acids. From germline, CDR1 is SEHNR and CDR2 FQNEAQ (reference sequence). This CDR3 is CASGRGTEAFF. The CDR3, as DNA: TGTGCCAGCGGCCGGGGGACTGAAGCTTTCTTT.